The sequence of this T cell receptor beta chain was determined in a study of early T cells in non-severe SARS-CoV-2 infection. The overall study: Sequencing used unsorted whole-blood bulk RNA, so chains lack pairing.

V lost 4 bases, J lost 6 bases, and 17 bases lay in between. CDR3 length equals 15 residues. Germline V gene sequence: CDR1 KGHDR, CDR2 SFDVKD. Individual cDNA molecules each received unique molecular identifiers attached to them. Via MiXCR, TCRdb re-called the 5' RACE reads, giving one row per CDR3 protein. The sample contains tens of thousands of distinct CDR3 sequences, more than 4% of which appear only once. This clonotype was observed a few times. The chain carries TRBV24-1 and TRBJ1-2, with no clear D. The specimen was whole blood. The TCR sequence derives from an adult who was a healthcare worker with PCR-confirmed SARS-CoV-2 infection or an uninfected control (not recorded which). CDR3 amino acids: CATSDHRKGGNGYTF. The CDR3 nucleotides read TGTGCCACCAGTGACCACCGCAAGGGCGGCAATGGCTACACCTTC.